Presented here are 27 T cell receptor beta chains from one specimen sequenced in a study of blood T cell repertoires in COVID-19. Using immunoSEQ multiplex PCR, the repertoire was profiled, and TCRdb retains in-frame clones only, with some absent. This table has roughly 570,000 clones, 85% to 90% appearing once. Sequenced input: peripheral blood. The receptors derive from a woman between 50 and 59 years old with COVID-19, enrolled during active disease.

The genes are TRBV6-5 and TRBJ1-1; TRBD1 might be the D (5 bases). Germline CDR1 is MNHEY and CDR2 is SVGAGI. V shed 2 bases and J shed 10 bases, with 14 bases lying between them. This CDR3 is built from 13 residues. CDR3 loop: CASSYRGGTRAFF. The CDR3 DNA follows: TGTGCCAGCAGTTACCGGGGGGGAACTCGAGCTTTCTTT.

The rearrangement links TRBV29-1 to TRBJ1-1, with TRBD1 matching 12 bases. Germline V gene data show CDR1 as SQVTM and CDR2 as ANQGSEA. The J segment lost 4 bases and the V segment lost 6 bases, leaving 6 bases of the junction unmatched. The CDR3 runs 14 residues. Written as DNA, the CDR3 is TGCAGCGTCTCCGGGACAGGGGGCGGCACTGAAGCTTTCTTT. This sequence encodes CSVSGTGGGTEAFF.

The chain employs TRBV28 and TRBJ1-6; 7 bases map to TRBD1. The CDR3 loop spans 16 amino acids. J gave up 6 bases and V 4 bases, and 9 bases lay outside the gene matches. Germline CDR1 MDHEN, CDR2 SYDVKM. The CDR3 sequence: CASSSLQGTGNSPLHF. The CDR3, as DNA: TGTGCCAGCAGTTCTCTACAGGGGACGGGTAATTCACCCCTCCACTTT.

V and J are TRBV12-5 and TRBJ2-1; a possible D gene is TRBD1 (5 bases). Germline CDR1 reads LGHNT; CDR2 reads FRNRAP. With 4 bases removed from V and 5 bases from J, the gap between germline ends came to 12 bases. The CDR3 length is 14 residues. This CDR3 reads CASGWGIGDNEQFF. In DNA form, the CDR3 reads TGTGCTAGTGGTTGGGGAATAGGGGACAATGAGCAGTTCTTC.

This chain connects TRBV12-3 or TRBV12-4 to TRBJ1-1; a possible D gene is TRBD1 (5 bases). V was cut by 6 bases and J by 8 bases, with 16 bases left in between. CDR3 length: 13 residues. The CDR3 is CASRVSSRTEAFF. CDR3 sequence (DNA): TGTGCCAGCAGAGTAAGTTCCAGGACAGAAGCTTTCTTT.

The sample holds a few counts of this clone. The sample has other DNA sequences that encode this CDR3 too. V usage is TRBV19 and J usage is TRBJ1-2; 10 bases agree with TRBD1. This CDR3 has 13 residues. The V and J ends lost 11 bases and 5 bases, in that order; junction bases with no gene match: 8. Per germline, CDR1 LNHDA and CDR2 SQIVND (reference sequence). In DNA form, the CDR3 reads TGTGCCTCCCGGGGACAGGGGACTTATGGCTACACCTTC. The encoded protein is CASRGQGTYGYTF.

This chain connects TRBV9 to TRBJ2-3; 9 bases are a match to TRBD2. The CDR3 runs to 16 residues. Germline values: CDR1 SGDLS, CDR2 YYNGEE. V was pared by 4 bases and J by 1 base, with 7 bases of the junction left unmatched. The CDR3 protein is CASSLPVAGGTDTQYF. DNA of the CDR3: TGTGCCAGCAGCTTACCCGTAGCGGGGGGCACAGATACGCAGTATTTT.

This chain links TRBV7-6 with TRBJ2-5; TRBD2 matches at 14 bases. The CDR3 runs 15 residues. J lost 4 bases, V lost 6 bases, and 4 bases had no gene match. CDR1 and CDR2 from the germline V gene are SGHVS and FNYEAQ. Here the CDR3 reads CASRRTSGGPETQYF. The CDR3 DNA is TGTGCCAGCAGGCGGACTAGCGGGGGGCCAGAGACCCAGTACTTC.

This chain connects TRBV7-9 to TRBJ2-1; 7 bases fit TRBD1. V lost 8 bases, J lost 7 bases, and 8 bases stayed unmatched. This CDR3 is 13 amino acids long. Germline CDR1 reads SEHNR; CDR2 reads FQNEAQ (reference sequence). CDR3 in DNA: TGTGCCAGCGAAGAGGGGGCATTGAATGAGCAGTTCTTC. It specifies CASEEGALNEQFF.

The chain uses TRBV6-5 and TRBJ1-5; D call uncertain. The length of the CDR3 is 14 residues. Trimming took 6 bases from V and 1 from J, leaving 10 bases between them. Germline values: CDR1 MNHEY, CDR2 SVGAGI. In DNA form, the CDR3 reads TGTGCCAGCAGATCCCTTTCGAGCAATCAGCCCCAGCATTTT. This codes for CASRSLSSNQPQHF.

The rearrangement uses TRBV3-1 (or the pseudogene TRBV3-2) and TRBJ2-2, with TRBD1 matching over 9 bases. After removal of 10 bases from V and 7 bases from J, the junction contained 10 bases not matched to a gene. Germline CDR1 is LGHDT and CDR2 is YNNKEL (reference sequence). The CDR3 is 14 residues long. The CDR3 DNA reads as TGTGCCACCAACCAACAGGGGGCAGGCGGGGAGCTGTTTTTT. The encoded protein is CATNQQGAGGELFF.

This chain joins TRBV2 and TRBJ1-1; perhaps TRBD1 as D (5 bases). The CDR3 contains 15 residues. The germline CDR1 and CDR2 sequences are SNHLY and FYNNEI. V dropped 6 bases and J dropped 0 bases, with 14 bases sitting between them. As DNA, the CDR3 is TGTGCCAGCAGGGCATCGGGACTCATGAACACTGAAGCTTTCTTT. Translated: CASRASGLMNTEAFF.

The J gene is TRBJ2-3, the V gene TRBV3-1 (or the pseudogene TRBV3-2), with 13 positions matching TRBD2. V lost 4 bases, J lost 8 bases, and 6 bases stayed unmatched. Germline CDR1 and CDR2: LGHDT and YNNKEL (reference sequence). This CDR3 spans 15 amino acids. CDR3 coding DNA: TGTGCCAGCAGCCCCCTACTAGCGGGGGGGAGTACGCAGTATTTT. Amino acids: CASSPLLAGGSTQYF.

V gene TRBV10-3 combines with J gene TRBJ2-5; D gene unclear. This CDR3 region has 15 residues. Germline V gives CDR1 ENHRY, CDR2 SYGVKD. V lost 0 bases and J lost 5, with 13 bases in between. This CDR3 is CAISESEQSRETQYF. CDR3 bases: TGTGCCATCAGTGAGTCAGAACAGTCACGGGAGACCCAGTACTTC.

The CDR3 is CATSDNRGRFGEQYF. CDR3 nucleotide sequence: TGTGCCACCAGTGATAACAGGGGGCGGTTCGGCGAGCAGTACTTC. The J gene is TRBJ2-7, the V gene TRBV24-1; TRBD1 agrees at 9 bases. There are 15 residues in the CDR3. Germline CDR1 KGHDR, CDR2 SFDVKD. Germline trimming cut 3 bases from V and 6 bases from J; bases unmatched to any gene: 8.

The chain couples TRBV6-1 to TRBJ1-2, with TRBD1 matching over 10 bases. CDR1 and CDR2 from the germline V gene are MNHNS and SASEGT. The CDR3 consists of 15 residues. V shed 3 bases, J shed 4 bases, and the junction held 5 bases outside the gene matches. DNA for the CDR3: TGTGCCAGCAGTGAGGGACAGGGGACGTCCTATGGCTACACCTTC. This translates into CASSEGQGTSYGYTF.

V and J are TRBV24-1 and TRBJ2-1; tentatively, D is TRBD1 (7 bases). Deletions cut 3 bases from V and 8 bases from J, with 16 bases between. The CDR3 has 15 amino acids. CDR1 is KGHDR and CDR2 is SFDVKD in the germline V gene. The CDR3 DNA sequence: TGTGCCACCAGTGATCGGCAGGGGGGTAGGTATGAGCAGTTCTTC. As protein: CATSDRQGGRYEQFF.

J is TRBJ1-5 and V is TRBV19; TRBD1 might be the D (5 bases). Germline V lookup: CDR1 LNHDA, CDR2 SQIVND (reference sequence). V lost 9 bases to trimming and J lost 4 bases, with 13 bases between them. The CDR3 has 13 amino acids. CDR3 region: CASTPGWNQPQHF. The CDR3, as DNA: TGTGCCAGCACCCCAGGGTGGAATCAGCCCCAGCATTTT.

V is TRBV20-1 and J is TRBJ2-1; D not resolved. The CDR3 spans 12 residues. The germline V gene encodes CDR1 DFQATT and CDR2 SNEGSKA (reference sequence). The germline V and J ends were trimmed by 3 bases and 6 bases, with 9 bases remaining between them. CDR3 in DNA: TGCAGTGCTAGTCCCCCATTCAATGAGCAGTTCTTC. Amino acid sequence: CSASPPFNEQFF.

V usage is TRBV12-3 or TRBV12-4 and J usage is TRBJ2-3; D not resolved. Trimming took 7 bases from V and 5 from J, leaving 7 bases between them. The length of the CDR3 is 11 residues. The CDR3 loop reads CASTHGDTQYF. As DNA, the CDR3 is TGTGCCAGCACCCACGGAGATACGCAGTATTTT.

The rearrangement uses TRBV27 and TRBJ2-3; D call uncertain. Germline V gene sequence: CDR1 MNHEY, CDR2 SMNVEV (reference sequence). The CDR3 length is 14 residues. Trimming shortened V by 2 bases and J by 4 bases, and 10 bases separated the two germline ends. This CDR3 is CASSLQVFPDTQYF. For the CDR3, the DNA is TGTGCCAGCAGTTTACAGGTTTTTCCAGATACGCAGTATTTT.

The chain carries TRBV29-1 and TRBJ1-2; weak D call: TRBD1 (5 bases). The CDR3 sequence is 12 residues long. CDR1 is SQVTM, CDR2 ANQGSEA, per germline. V shed 4 bases and J shed 5 bases, with 11 bases lying between them. DNA of the CDR3: TGCAGCGTTGGCGGGACCACTTATGGCTACACCTTC. This codes for CSVGGTTYGYTF.

The genes are TRBV6-1 and TRBJ2-3; TRBD2 agrees at 9 bases. With V trimmed by 4 bases and J by 1 base, 9 bases remained unmatched. Germline CDR1 reads MNHNS; CDR2 reads SASEGT. The CDR3 has 17 residues. Here the CDR3 DNA reads TGTGCCAGCAGTGCTGTGTCGGGCGGGGGGGGCACAGATACGCAGTATTTT. It translates to CASSAVSGGGGTDTQYF.

This sequence joins TRBV6-1 and TRBJ1-1; D not certain. This CDR3 spans 12 amino acids. Germline V gene sequence: CDR1 MNHNS, CDR2 SASEGT. Trimming took 3 bases from V and 5 from J, leaving 7 bases between them. The CDR3 loop is CASSEIQTEAFF. The CDR3 DNA reads TGTGCCAGCAGTGAGATACAAACTGAAGCTTTCTTT.

The V and J genes are TRBV7-9 and TRBJ1-1, with 8 bases lining up with TRBD1. The ends lost 5 bases at V and 2 bases at J; junction bases unmatched: 7. The CDR3 runs 15 residues. CDR1 and CDR2 (germline): SEHNR, FQNEAQ (reference sequence). CDR3 sequence: CASSPRQGINTEAFF. CDR3 coding DNA: TGTGCCAGCAGCCCCCGACAGGGGATTAACACTGAAGCTTTCTTT.

This clone was found a few times. The chain recombines TRBV7-8 with TRBJ1-5; D possibly corresponds to TRBD1 (5 bases). V dropped 7 bases and J dropped 1 base, with 11 bases sitting between them. Germline V gives CDR1 SGHVS, CDR2 FQNEAQ. The CDR3 sequence is 14 residues long. CDR3 in amino acids: CASTFGGSNQPQHF. CDR3 DNA sequence: TGTGCCAGCACCTTTGGGGGGAGCAATCAGCCCCAGCATTTT.

This clone was seen just once. The rearrangement uses TRBV7-2 and TRBJ2-7, with 14 bases lining up with TRBD2. Germline V CDR1 and CDR2: SGHTA, FQGNSA. This CDR3 region has 15 residues. V lost 5 bases to trimming and J lost 6 bases; unmatched junction nucleotides: 6. The chain's CDR3 is CASSAGLAGVSEQYF. In nucleotides, the CDR3 is TGTGCCAGCAGCGCGGGACTAGCGGGGGTCAGCGAGCAGTACTTC.